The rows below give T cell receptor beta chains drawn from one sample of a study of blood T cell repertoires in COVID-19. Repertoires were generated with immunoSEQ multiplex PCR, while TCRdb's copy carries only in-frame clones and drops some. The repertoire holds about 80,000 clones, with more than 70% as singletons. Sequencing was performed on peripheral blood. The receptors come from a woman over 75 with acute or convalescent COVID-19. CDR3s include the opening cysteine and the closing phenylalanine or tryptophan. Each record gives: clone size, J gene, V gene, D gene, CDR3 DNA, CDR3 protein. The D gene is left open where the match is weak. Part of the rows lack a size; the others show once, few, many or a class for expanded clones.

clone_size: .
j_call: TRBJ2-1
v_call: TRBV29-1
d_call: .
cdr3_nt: TGCAGCGGTATCAAGAGCTCCTACAATGAGCAGTTCTTC
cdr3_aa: CSGIKSSYNEQFF

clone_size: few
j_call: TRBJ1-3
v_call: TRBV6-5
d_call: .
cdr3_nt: TGTGCCAGCAGTTACGACAGAGACTCTGGAAACACCATATATTTT
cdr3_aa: CASSYDRDSGNTIYF

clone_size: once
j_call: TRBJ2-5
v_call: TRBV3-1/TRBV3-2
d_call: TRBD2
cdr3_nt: TGTGCCAGCAGCCTGGGGACTAGCGGGGGGAAGACCCAGTACTTC
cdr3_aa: CASSLGTSGGKTQYF

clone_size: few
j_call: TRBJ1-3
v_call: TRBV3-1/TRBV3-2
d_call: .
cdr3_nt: TGTGCCAGCAGCCAAGTAAATACTGGAAACACCATATATTTT
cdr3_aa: CASSQVNTGNTIYF

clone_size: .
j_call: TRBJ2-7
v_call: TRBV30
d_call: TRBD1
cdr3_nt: TGTGCCTGGACCCCCACCGACAGGGAGTCCTACGAGCAGTACTTC
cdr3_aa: CAWTPTDRESYEQYF

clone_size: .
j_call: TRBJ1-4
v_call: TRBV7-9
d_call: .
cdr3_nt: TGTGCCAGCAGCTTAGGGGCAGGGCCTATTGAAAAACTGTTTTTT
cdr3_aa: CASSLGAGPIEKLFF

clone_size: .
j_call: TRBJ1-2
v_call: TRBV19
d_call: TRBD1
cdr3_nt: TGTGCCAGTAGAAGGGAAGGACAGGGGATTGGCTACACCTTC
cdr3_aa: CASRREGQGIGYTF

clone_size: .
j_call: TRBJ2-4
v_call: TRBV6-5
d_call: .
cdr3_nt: TGTGCCAGCAGCCCCACACAGGGCAAAAACATTCAGTACTTC
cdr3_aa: CASSPTQGKNIQYF

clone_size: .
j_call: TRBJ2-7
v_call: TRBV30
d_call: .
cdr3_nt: TGTGCCTGGGGTCAGGGCTACGAGCAGTACTTC
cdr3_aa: CAWGQGYEQYF

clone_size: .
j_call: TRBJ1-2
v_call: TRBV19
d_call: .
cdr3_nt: TGTGCCAGTAGTGAAAACAGGGTCCCGGGTCACTATGGCTACACCTTC
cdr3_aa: CASSENRVPGHYGYTF

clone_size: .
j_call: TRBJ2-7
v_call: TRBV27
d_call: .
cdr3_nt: TGTGCCAGCAGTTTGTCGGGGGGCTACTACTACGAGCAGTACTTC
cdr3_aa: CASSLSGGYYYEQYF

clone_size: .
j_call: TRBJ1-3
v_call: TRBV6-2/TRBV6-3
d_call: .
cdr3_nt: TGTGCCAGCAGTACCATACAGGGCCGAGGAAACACCATATATTTT
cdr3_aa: CASSTIQGRGNTIYF

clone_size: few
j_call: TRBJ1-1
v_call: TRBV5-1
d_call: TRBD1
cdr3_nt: TGCGCCAGCAGCTTGTCGGACAGGGGCACCACTGAAGCTTTCTTT
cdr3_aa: CASSLSDRGTTEAFF

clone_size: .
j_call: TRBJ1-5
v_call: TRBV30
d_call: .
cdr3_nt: TGTGCCTGGAGTCCGGGAGGCAATCAGCCCCAGCATTTT
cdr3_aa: CAWSPGGNQPQHF

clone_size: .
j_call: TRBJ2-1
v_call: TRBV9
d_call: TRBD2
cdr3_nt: TGTGCCAGCAGCGTAGGTTTGCCTAGCGGGGGGGTTTACAATGAGCAGTTCTTC
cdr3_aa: CASSVGLPSGGVYNEQFF

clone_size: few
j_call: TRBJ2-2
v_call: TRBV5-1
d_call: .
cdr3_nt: TGCGCCAGCAGCGCCCAAGGGAGGAACACCGGGGAGCTGTTTTTT
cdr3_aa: CASSAQGRNTGELFF

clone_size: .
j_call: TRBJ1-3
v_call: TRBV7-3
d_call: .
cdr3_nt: TGTGCCAGCAGCCCAACAGACTCTGGAAACACCATATATTTT
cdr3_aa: CASSPTDSGNTIYF

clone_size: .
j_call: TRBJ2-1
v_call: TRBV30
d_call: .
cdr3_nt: TGTGCCTGGAGTCTCTCCCCCTACAATGAGCAGTTCTTC
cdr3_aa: CAWSLSPYNEQFF

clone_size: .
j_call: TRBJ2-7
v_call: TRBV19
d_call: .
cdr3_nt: TGTGCCAGTAGTATAGGACTGTCGTCCTACGAGCAGTACTTC
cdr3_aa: CASSIGLSSYEQYF

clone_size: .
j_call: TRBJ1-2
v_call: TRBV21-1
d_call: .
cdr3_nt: TGTGCCAGCAGCAAAGATGCAGGGTCGGCGTCCTCTCATGGCTACACCTTC
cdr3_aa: CASSKDAGSASSHGYTF

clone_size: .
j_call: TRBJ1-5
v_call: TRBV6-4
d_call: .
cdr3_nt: TGTGCCAGCAGTGAAGGAGTGGGTCAGCCCCAGCATTTT
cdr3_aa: CASSEGVGQPQHF

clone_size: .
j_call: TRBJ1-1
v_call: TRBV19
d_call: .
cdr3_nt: TGTGCCAGTAGTATCTCCACGGTAAACACTGAAGCTTTCTTT
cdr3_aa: CASSISTVNTEAFF

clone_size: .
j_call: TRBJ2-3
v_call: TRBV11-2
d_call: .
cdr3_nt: TGTGCCAGCAGCCATACAGATACGCAGTATTTT
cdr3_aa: CASSHTDTQYF

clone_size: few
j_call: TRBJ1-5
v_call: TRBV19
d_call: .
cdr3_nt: TGTGCCAGTAGCCCCCCAGGGATCAATCAGCCCCAGCATTTT
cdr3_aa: CASSPPGINQPQHF

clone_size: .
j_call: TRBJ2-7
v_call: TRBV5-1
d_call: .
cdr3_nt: TGCGCCAGCAGATCCTTCTTCGATCTAGCCGAGCAGTACTTC
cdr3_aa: CASRSFFDLAEQYF

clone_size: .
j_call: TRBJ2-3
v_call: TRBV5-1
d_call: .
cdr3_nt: TGCGCCAGCAGTCTTACTCAGGGGCGCACAGATACGCAGTATTTT
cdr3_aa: CASSLTQGRTDTQYF

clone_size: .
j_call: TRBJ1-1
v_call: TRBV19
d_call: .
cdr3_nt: TGTGCCAGTAGTATCATAGGGGGCACTGAAGCTTTCTTT
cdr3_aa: CASSIIGGTEAFF

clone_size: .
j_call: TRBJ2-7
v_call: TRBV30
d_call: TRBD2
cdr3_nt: TGTGCCTGGAAGTGGGACTACAGCTCCTACGAGCAGTACTTC
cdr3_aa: CAWKWDYSSYEQYF

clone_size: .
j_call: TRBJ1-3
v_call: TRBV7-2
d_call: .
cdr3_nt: TGTGCCAGCAGCCCGAGGGCCCCCTCTGGAAACACCATATATTTT
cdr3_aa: CASSPRAPSGNTIYF

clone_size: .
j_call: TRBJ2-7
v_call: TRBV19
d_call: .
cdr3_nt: TGTGCCAGTAGTGCCGGGACTTGGGGGACCTACGAGCAGTACTTC
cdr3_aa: CASSAGTWGTYEQYF

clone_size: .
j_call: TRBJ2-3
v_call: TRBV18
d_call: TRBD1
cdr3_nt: TGTGCCAGCTCACCAACCGCTCATCAGGGGGCGCAAAGAGATACGCAGTATTTT
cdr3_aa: CASSPTAHQGAQRDTQYF

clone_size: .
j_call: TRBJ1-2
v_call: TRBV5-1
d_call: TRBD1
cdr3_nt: TGCGCCAGCAGCCCCCTGGTAGGGGGACAGGGGGCAAACTATGGCTACACCTTC
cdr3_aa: CASSPLVGGQGANYGYTF

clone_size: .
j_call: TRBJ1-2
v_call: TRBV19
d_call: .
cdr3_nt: TGTGCCAGTAGTTTCGGACTGGACCTTAACTATGGCTACACCTTC
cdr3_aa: CASSFGLDLNYGYTF

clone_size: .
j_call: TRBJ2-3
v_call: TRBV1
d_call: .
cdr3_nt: TGCACCAGCAGCCTCCCCACGGGTAGCGGCACAGATACGCAGTATTTT
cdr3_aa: CTSSLPTGSGTDTQYF

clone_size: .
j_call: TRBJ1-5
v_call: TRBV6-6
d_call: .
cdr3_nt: TGTGCCACCCTGCGGGGCCCTGTTATTCTTAGTCAGCCCCAGCATTTT
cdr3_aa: CATLRGPVILSQPQHF

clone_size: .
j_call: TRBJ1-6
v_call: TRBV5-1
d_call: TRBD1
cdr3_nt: TGCGCCAGCAGCTTCTGGGACAGGACCAATTCACCCCTCCACTTT
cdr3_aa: CASSFWDRTNSPLHF

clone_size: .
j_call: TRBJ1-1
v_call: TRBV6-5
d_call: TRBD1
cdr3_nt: TGTGCCAGCAGGATGGGACAGCAGAACACTGAAGCTTTCTTT
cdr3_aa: CASRMGQQNTEAFF

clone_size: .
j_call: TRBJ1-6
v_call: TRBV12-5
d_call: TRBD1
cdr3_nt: TGTGCTAGCGGACAGGACAATTCACCCCTCCACTTT
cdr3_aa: CASGQDNSPLHF

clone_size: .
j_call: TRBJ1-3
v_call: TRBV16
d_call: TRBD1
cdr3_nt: TGTGCCAGCCGAACGACAGGGAGAGGAAACACCATATATTTT
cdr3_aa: CASRTTGRGNTIYF

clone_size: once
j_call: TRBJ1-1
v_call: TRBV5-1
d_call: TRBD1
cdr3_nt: TGCGCCAGCAGCTTGGAAGACGCCGACAGGGGGCGGGCTTTCTTT
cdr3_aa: CASSLEDADRGRAFF

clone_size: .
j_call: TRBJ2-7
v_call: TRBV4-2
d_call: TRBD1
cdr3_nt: TGTGCCAGCAGCCAAGATGTGGGACAGCACTACGAGCAGTACTTC
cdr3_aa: CASSQDVGQHYEQYF

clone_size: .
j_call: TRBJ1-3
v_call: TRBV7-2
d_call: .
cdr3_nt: TGTGCCAGCAGACCCGCCAGGGTTTCTGGAAACACCATATATTTT
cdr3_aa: CASRPARVSGNTIYF

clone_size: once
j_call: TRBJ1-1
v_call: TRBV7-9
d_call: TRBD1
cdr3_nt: TGTGCCAGCAGCTCGGGACAGGGGGGAGCTTTCTTT
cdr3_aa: CASSSGQGGAFF

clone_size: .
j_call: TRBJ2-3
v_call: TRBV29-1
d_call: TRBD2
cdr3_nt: TGCAGCGTTGAGGCGGGGGGGGCCAGCACAGATACGCAGTATTTT
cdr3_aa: CSVEAGGASTDTQYF

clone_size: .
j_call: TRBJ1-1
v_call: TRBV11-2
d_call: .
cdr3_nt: TGTGCCAGCAGCTCCTCTCGGGGGTCGAACACTGAAGCTTTCTTT
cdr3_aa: CASSSSRGSNTEAFF

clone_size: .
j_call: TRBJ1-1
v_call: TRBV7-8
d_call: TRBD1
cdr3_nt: TGTGCCAGCAGCTTAACCCTTGGGGGACAGGGAAGGACTGAAGCTTTCTTT
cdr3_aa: CASSLTLGGQGRTEAFF

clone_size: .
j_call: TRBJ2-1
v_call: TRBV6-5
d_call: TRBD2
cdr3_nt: TGTGCCAGCAACGTACTAGCGGGAGGAGCTCATGAGCAGTTCTTC
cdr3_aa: CASNVLAGGAHEQFF

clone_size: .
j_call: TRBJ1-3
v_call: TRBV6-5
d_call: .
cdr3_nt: TGTGCCAGCAGACTCTCTGGAAACACCATATATTTT
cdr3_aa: CASRLSGNTIYF

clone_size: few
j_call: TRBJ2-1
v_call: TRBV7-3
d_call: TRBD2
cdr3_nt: TGTGCCAGCAGCCCCCAGGGGCGGAGCGGGGGGAGGAATGAGCAGTTCTTC
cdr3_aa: CASSPQGRSGGRNEQFF